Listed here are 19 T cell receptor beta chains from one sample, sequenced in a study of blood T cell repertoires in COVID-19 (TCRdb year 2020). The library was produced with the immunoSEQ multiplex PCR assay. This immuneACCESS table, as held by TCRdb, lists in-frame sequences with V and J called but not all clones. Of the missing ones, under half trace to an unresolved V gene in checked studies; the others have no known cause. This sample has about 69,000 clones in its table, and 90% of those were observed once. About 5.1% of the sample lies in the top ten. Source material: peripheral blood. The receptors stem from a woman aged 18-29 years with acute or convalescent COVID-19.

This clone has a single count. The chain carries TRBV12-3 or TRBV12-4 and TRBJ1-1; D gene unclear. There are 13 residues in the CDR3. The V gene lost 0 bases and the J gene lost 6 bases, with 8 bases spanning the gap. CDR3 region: CASSLAGRAEAFF. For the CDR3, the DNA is TGTGCCAGCAGTTTAGCAGGTCGGGCTGAAGCTTTCTTT.

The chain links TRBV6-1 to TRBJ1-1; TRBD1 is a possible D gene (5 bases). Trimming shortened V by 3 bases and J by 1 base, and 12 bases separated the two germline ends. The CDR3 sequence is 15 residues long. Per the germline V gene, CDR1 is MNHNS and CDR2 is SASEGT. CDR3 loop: CASSDLQATNTEAFF. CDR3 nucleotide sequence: TGTGCCAGCAGTGATTTACAGGCCACGAACACTGAAGCTTTCTTT.

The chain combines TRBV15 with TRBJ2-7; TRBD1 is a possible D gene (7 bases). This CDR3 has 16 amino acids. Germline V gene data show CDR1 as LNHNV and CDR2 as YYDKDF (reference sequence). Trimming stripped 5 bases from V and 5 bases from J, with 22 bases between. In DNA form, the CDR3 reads TGTGCCACCAGCTCAGGACACAGGGGACTTTTTAACGAGCAGTACTTC. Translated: CATSSGHRGLFNEQYF.

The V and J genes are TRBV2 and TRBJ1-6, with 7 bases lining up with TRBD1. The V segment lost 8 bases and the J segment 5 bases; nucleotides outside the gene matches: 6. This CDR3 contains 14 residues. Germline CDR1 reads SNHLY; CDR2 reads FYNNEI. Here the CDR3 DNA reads TGTGCCAGCGATAGACAGGGTGATAATTCACCCCTCCACTTT. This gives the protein CASDRQGDNSPLHF.

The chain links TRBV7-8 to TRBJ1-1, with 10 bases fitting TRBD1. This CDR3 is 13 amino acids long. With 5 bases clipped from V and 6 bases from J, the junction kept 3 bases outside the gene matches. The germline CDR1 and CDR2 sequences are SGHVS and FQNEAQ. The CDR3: CASSIGQGAEAFF. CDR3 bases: TGTGCCAGCAGCATAGGACAGGGGGCTGAAGCTTTCTTT.

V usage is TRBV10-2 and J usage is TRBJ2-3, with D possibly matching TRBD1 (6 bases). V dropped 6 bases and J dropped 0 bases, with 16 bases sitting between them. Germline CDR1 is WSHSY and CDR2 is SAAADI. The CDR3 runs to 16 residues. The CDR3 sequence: CASRRAGTSSTDTQYF. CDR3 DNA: TGCGCCAGCAGACGAGCCGGGACATCGAGCACAGATACGCAGTATTTT.

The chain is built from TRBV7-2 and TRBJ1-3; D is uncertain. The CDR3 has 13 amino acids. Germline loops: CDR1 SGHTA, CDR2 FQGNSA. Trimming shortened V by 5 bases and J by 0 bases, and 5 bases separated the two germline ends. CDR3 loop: CASSTTSGNTIYF. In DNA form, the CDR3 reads TGTGCCAGCAGCACTACCTCTGGAAACACCATATATTTT.

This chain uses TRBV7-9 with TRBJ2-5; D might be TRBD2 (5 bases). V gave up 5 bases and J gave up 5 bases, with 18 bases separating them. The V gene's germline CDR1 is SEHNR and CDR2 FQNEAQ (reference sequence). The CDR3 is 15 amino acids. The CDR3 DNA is TGTGCCAGCAGCCCAACTAGTCGGGCTGGCGAGACCCAGTACTTC. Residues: CASSPTSRAGETQYF.

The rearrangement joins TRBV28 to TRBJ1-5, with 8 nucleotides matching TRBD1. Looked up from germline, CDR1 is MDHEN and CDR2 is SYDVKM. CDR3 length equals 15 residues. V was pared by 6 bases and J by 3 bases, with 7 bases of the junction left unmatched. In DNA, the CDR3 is TGTGCCAGCAGATTAGCAGGGGGCTCCAATCAGCCCCAGCATTTT. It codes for CASRLAGGSNQPQHF.

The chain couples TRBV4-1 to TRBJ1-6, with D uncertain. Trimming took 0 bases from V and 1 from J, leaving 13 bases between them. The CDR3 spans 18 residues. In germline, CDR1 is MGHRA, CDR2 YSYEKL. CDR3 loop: CASSQEDSRRSYNSPLHF. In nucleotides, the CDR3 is TGCGCCAGCAGCCAAGAAGATTCTCGCAGGTCCTATAATTCACCCCTCCACTTT.

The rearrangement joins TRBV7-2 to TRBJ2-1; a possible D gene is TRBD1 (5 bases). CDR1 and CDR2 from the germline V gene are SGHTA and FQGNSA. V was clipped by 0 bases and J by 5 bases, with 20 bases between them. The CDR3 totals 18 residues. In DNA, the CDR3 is TGTGCCAGCAGCTTAGCCTCAAATCTAGGCGGCAGGGACAATGAGCAGTTCTTC. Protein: CASSLASNLGGRDNEQFF.

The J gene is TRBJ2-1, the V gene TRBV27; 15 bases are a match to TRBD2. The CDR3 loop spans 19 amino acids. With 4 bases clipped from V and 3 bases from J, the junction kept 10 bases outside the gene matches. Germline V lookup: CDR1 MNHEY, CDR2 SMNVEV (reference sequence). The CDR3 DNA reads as TGTGCCAGCAGTTCCCCCGGGACTAGCGGGGGGCTTTACTACAATGAGCAGTTCTTC. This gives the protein CASSSPGTSGGLYYNEQFF.

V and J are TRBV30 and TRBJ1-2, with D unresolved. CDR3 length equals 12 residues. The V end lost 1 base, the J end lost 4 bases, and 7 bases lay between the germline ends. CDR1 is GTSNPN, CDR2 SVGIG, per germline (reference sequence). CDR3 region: CAWSGAGYGYTF. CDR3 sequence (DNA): TGTGCCTGGAGTGGGGCAGGCTATGGCTACACCTTC.

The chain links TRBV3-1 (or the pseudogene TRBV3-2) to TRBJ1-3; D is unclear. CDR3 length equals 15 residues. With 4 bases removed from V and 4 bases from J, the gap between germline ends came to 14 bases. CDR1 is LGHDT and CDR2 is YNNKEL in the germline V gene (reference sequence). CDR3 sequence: CASSRNTYSGNTIYF. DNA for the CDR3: TGTGCCAGCAGCCGAAATACTTACTCAGGAAACACCATATATTTT.

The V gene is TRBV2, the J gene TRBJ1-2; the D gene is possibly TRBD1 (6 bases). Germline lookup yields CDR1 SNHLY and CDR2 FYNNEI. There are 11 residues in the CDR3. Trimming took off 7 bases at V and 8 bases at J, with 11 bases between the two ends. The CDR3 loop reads CASNNREGYTF. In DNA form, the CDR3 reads TGTGCCAGCAACAACAGGGAAGGCTACACCTTC. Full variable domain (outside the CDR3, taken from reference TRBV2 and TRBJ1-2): EPEVTQTPSHQVTQMGQEVILRCVPISNHLYFYWYRQILGQKVEFLVSFYNNEISEKSEIFDDQFSVERPDGSNFTLKIRSTKLEDSAMYFCASNNREGYTFGSGTRLTVV.

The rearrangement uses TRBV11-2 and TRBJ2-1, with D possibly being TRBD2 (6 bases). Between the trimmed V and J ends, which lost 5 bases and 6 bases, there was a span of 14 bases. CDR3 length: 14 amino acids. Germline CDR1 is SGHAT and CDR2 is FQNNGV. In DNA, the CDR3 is TGTGCCAGCAGCGTTACTAGCTTCGGCAATGAGCAGTTCTTC. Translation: CASSVTSFGNEQFF.

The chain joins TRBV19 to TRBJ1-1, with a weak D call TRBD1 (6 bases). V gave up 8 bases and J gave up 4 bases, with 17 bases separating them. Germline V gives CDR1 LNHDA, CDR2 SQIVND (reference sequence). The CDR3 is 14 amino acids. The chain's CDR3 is CASGLQGPVTEAFF. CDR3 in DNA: TGTGCCAGTGGTTTACAGGGTCCGGTCACTGAAGCTTTCTTT.

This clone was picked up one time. The CDR3 DNA follows: TGTGCCAGCAGTGTTGGACAGGGCTACTCTGGAAACACCATATATTTT. Protein sequence: CASSVGQGYSGNTIYF. V is TRBV6-1 and J is TRBJ1-3, with TRBD1 matching 8 bases. V lost 4 bases to trimming and J lost 0 bases; unmatched junction nucleotides: 5. CDR1 MNHNS and CDR2 SASEGT come from the germline V gene. The CDR3 is made up of 16 amino acids.

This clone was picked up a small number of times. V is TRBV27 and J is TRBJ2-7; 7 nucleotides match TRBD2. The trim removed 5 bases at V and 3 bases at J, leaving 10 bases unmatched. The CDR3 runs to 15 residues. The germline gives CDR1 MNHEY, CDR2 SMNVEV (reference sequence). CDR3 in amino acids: CASSSERTRRYEQYF. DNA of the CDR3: TGTGCCAGCAGTAGCGAGAGGACTAGGCGCTACGAGCAGTACTTC.